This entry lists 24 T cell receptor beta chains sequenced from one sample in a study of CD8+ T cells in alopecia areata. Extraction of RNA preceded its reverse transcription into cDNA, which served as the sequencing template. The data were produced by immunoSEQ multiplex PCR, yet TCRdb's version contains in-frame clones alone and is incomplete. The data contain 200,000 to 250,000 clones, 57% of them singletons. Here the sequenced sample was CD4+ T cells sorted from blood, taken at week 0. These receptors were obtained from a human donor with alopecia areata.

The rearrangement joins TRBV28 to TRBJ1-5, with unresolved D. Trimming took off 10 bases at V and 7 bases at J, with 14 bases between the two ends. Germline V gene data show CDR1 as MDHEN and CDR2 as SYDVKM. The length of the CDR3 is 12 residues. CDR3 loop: CATDLQLQPQHF. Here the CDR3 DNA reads TGTGCCACCGACTTACAGTTACAGCCCCAGCATTTT. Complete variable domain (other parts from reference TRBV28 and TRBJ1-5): DVKVTQSSRYLVKRTGEKVFLECVQDMDHENMFWYRQDPGLGLRLIYFSYDVKMKEKGDIPEGYSVSREKKERFSLILESASTNQTSMYLCATDLQLQPQHFGDGTRLSIL.

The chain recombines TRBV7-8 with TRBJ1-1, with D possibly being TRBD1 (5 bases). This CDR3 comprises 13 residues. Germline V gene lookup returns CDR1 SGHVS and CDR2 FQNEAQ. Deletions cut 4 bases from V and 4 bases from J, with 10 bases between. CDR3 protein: CASSWQTGTEAFF. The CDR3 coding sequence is TGTGCCAGCAGCTGGCAAACAGGCACTGAAGCTTTCTTT.

This chain's CDR3 is CASSLGGLGNQPQHF. The CDR3 DNA follows: TGTGCCAGCAGCTTAGGGGGACTAGGCAATCAGCCCCAGCATTTT. The rearrangement joins TRBV7-2 to TRBJ1-5; D might be TRBD1 (5 bases). Trimming shortened V by 1 base and J by 2 bases, and 9 bases separated the two germline ends. The CDR3 runs to 15 residues. Germline-derived CDR1 and CDR2 are SGHTA and FQGNSA.

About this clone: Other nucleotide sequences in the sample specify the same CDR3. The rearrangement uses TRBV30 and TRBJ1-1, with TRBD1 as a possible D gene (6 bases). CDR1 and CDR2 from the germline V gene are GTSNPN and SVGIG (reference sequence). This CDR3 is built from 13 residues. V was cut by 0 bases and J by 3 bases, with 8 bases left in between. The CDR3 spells CAWSVQGYTEAFF. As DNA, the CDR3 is TGTGCCTGGAGTGTACAGGGCTACACTGAAGCTTTCTTT.

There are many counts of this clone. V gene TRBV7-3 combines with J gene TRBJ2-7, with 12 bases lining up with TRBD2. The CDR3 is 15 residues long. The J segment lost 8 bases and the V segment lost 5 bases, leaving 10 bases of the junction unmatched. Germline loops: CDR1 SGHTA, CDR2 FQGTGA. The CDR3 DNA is TGTGCCAGCAGCCCCCGGACTAGCGGGATTGAAAAGCAGTACTTC. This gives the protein CASSPRTSGIEKQYF.

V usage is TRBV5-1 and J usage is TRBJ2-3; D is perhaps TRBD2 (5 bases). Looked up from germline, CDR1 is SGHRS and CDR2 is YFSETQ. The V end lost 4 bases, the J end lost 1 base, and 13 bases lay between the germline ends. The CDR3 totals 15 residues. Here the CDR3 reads CASSPTTMGTDTQYF. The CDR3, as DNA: TGCGCCAGCAGCCCTACGACTATGGGCACAGATACGCAGTATTTT.

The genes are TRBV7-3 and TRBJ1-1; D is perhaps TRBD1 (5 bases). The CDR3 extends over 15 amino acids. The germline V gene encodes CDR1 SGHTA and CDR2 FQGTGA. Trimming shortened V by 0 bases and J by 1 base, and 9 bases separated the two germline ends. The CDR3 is CASSLTPGQNTEAFF. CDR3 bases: TGTGCCAGCAGCTTAACCCCCGGACAGAACACTGAAGCTTTCTTT. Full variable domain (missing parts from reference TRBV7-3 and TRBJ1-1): GAGVSQTPSNKVTEKGKYVELRCDPISGHTALYWYRQSLGQGPEFLIYFQGTGAADDSGLPNDRFFAVRPEGSVSTLKIQRTERGDSAVYLCASSLTPGQNTEAFFGQGTRLTVV.

CDR3 nucleotides: TGTGCCACCACCCCGAGGGGGCGGCAAGAGACCCAGTACTTC. The encoded protein is CATTPRGRQETQYF. The chain couples TRBV15 to TRBJ2-5, with 7 positions matching TRBD1. CDR3 size: 14 residues. J gave up 2 bases and V 7 bases, and 7 bases lay outside the gene matches. Germline V gives CDR1 LNHNV, CDR2 YYDKDF (reference sequence).

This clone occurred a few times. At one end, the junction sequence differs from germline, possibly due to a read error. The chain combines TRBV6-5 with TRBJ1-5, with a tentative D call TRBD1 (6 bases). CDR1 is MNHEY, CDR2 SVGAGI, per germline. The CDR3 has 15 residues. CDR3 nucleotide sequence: TGTGGCAGCGAGAGGGGAACGGGGGCCAATCAGCCCCAGCATTTT. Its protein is CGSERGTGANQPQHF.

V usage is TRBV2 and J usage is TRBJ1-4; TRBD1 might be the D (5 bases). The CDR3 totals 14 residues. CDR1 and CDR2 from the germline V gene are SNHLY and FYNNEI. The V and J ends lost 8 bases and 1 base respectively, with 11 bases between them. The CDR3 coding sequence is TGTGCCAGCGCAACGACAGTAACTAATGAAAAACTGTTTTTT. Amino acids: CASATTVTNEKLFF.

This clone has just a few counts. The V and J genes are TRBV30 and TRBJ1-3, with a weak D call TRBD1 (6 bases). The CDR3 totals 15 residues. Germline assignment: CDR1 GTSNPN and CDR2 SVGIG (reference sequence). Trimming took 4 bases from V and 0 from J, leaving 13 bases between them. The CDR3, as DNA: TGTGCCTGGACCCCGGACAGTTTCTCTGGAAACACCATATATTTT. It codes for CAWTPDSFSGNTIYF.

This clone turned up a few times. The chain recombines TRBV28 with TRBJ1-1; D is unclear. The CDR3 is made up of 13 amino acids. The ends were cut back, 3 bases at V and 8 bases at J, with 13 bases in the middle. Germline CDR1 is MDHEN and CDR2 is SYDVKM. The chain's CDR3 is CASSFMTEVEAFF. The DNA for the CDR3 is TGTGCCAGCAGTTTCATGACGGAGGTAGAAGCTTTCTTT.

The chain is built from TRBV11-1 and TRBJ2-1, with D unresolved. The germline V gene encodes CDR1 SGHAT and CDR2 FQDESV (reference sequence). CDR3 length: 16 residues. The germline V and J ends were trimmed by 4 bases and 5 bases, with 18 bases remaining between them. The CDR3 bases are TGTGCCAGCAGCTCCGGCGTGGCGGCTCCTGACAATGAGCAGTTCTTC. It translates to CASSSGVAAPDNEQFF.

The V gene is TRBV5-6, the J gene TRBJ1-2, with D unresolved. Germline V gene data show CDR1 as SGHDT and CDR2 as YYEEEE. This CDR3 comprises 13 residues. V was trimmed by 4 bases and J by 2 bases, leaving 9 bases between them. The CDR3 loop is CASSNPPNYGYTF. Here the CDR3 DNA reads TGTGCCAGCAGCAATCCACCCAACTATGGCTACACCTTC. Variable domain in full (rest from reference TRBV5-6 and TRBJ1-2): DAGVTQSPTHLIKTRGQQVTLRCSPKSGHDTVSWYQQALGQGPQFIFQYYEEEERQRGNFPDRFSGHQFPNYSSELNVNALLLGDSALYLCASSNPPNYGYTFGSGTRLTVV.

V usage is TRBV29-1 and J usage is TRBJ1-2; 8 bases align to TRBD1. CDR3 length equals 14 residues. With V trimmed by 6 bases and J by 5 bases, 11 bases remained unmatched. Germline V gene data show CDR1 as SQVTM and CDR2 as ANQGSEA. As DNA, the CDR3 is TGCAGCGTCGCCGGACAGGGCGCCTGGTATGGCTACACCTTC. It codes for CSVAGQGAWYGYTF.

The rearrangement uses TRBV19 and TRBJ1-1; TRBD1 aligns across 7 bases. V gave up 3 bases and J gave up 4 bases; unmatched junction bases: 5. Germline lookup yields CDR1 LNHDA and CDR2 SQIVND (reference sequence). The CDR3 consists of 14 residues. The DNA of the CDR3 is TGTGCCAGTAGTATGGGACAGTCTATCACTGAAGCTTTCTTT. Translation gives CASSMGQSITEAFF. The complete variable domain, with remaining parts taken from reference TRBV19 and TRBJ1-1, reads DGGITQSPKYLFRKEGQNVTLSCEQNLNHDAMYWYRQDPGQGLRLIYYSQIVNDFQKGDIAEGYSVSREKKESFPLTVTSAQKNPTAFYLCASSMGQSITEAFFGQGTRLTVV.

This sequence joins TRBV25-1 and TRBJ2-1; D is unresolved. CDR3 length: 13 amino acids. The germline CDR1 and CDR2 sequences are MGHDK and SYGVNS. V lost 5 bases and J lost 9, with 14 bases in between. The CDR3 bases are TGTGCCAGCAGTCCCCCCGTGGTGCGTGAGCAGTTCTTC. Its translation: CASSPPVVREQFF.

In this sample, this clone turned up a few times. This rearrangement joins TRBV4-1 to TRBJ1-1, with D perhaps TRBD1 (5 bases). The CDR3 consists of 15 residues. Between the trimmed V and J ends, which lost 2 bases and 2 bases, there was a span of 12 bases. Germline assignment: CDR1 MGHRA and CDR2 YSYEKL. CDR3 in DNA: TGCGCCAGCAGCCAACGGGGCTTACCCAACACTGAAGCTTTCTTT. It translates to CASSQRGLPNTEAFF.

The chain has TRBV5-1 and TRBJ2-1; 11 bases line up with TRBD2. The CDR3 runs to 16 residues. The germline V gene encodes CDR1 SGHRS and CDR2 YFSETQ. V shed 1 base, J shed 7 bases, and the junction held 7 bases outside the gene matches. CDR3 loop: CASSLRPGTSGNEQFF. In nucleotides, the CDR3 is TGCGCCAGCAGCTTGCGCCCCGGGACTAGCGGAAATGAGCAGTTCTTC.

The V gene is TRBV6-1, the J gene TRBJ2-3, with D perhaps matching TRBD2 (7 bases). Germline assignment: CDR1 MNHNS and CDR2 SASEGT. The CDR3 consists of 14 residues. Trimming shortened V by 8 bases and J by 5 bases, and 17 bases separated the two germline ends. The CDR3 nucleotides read TGTGCCAGCGTTAAGGGGGGGCCAGGAGATACGCAGTATTTT. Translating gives CASVKGGPGDTQYF.

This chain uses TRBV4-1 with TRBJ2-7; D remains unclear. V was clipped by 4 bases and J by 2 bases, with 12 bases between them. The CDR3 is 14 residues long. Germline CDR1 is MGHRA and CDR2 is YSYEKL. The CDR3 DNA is TGCGCCAGCAGCCCGCCGGGTGGCACCTACGAGCAGTACTTC. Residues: CASSPPGGTYEQYF.

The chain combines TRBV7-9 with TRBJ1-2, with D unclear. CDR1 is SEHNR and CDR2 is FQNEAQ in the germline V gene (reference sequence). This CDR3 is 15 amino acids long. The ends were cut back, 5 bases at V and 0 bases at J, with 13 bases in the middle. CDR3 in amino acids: CASSPTSGTNYGYTF. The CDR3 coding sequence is TGTGCCAGCAGCCCCACCTCCGGGACTAACTATGGCTACACCTTC.

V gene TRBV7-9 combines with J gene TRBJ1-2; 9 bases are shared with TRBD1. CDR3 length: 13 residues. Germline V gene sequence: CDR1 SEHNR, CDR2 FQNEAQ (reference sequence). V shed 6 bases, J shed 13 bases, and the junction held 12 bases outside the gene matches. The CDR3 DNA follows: TGTGCCAGCAGGCCTAACACCGGGACAGGGCGCACCTTC. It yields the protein CASRPNTGTGRTF.

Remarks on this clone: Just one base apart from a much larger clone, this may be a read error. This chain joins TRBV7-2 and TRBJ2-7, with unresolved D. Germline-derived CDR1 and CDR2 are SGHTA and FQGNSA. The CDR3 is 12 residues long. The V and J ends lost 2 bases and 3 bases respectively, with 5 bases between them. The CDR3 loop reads CASSLYGYEQYF. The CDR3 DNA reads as TGTGCCAGCAGCTTATACGGCTACGAGCAGTACTTC. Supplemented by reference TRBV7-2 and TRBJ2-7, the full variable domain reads GAGVSQSPSNKVTEKGKDVELRCDPISGHTALYWYRQSLGQGLEFLIYFQGNSAPDKSGLPSDRFSAERTGGSVSTLTIQRTQQEDSAVYLCASSLYGYEQYFGPGTRLTVT.